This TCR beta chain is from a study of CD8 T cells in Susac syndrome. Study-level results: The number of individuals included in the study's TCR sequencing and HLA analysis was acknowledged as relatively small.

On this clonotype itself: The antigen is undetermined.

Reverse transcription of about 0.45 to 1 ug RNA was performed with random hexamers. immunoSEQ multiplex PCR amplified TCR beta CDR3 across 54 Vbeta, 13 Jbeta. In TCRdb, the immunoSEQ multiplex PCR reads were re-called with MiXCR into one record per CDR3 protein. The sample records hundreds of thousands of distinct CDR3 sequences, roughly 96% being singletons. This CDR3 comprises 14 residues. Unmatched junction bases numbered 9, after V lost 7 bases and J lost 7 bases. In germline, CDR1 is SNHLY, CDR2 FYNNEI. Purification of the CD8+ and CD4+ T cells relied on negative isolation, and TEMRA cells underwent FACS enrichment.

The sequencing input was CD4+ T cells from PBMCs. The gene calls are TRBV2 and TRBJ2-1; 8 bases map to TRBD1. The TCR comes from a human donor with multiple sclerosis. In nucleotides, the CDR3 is TGTGCCAGCATCGGCAGGGGGCGAGGGAATGAGCAGTTCTTC. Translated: CASIGRGRGNEQFF. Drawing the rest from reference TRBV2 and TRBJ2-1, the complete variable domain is EPEVTQTPSHQVTQMGQEVILRCVPISNHLYFYWYRQILGQKVEFLVSFYNNEISEKSEIFDDQFSVERPDGSNFTLKIRSTKLEDSAMYFCASIGRGRGNEQFFGPGTRLTVL.